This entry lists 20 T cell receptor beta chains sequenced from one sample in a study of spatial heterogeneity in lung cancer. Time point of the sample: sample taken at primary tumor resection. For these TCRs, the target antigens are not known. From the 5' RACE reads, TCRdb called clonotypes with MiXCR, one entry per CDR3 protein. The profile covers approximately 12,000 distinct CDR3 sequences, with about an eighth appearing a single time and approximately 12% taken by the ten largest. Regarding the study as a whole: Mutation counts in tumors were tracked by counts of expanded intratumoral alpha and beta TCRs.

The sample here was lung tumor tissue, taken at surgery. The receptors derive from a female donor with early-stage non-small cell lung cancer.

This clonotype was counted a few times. The chain's CDR3 is CASSQVGGITEAFF. CDR3 sequence (DNA): TGTGCCAGCAGCCAAGTGGGGGGCATCACTGAAGCTTTCTTT. The V call is TRBV3-1, the J call TRBJ1-1; tentatively, D is TRBD1 (6 bases). Germline assignment: CDR1 LGHDT and CDR2 YNNKEL (reference sequence). V was cut by 1 base and J by 4 bases, with 10 bases left in between. This CDR3 has 14 residues.

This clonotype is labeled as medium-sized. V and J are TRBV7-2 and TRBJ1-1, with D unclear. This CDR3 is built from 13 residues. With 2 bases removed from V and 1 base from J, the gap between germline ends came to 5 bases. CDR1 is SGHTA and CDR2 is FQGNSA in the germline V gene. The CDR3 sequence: CASSLNRNTEAFF. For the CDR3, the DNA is TGTGCCAGCAGCTTAAACAGGAACACTGAAGCTTTCTTT.

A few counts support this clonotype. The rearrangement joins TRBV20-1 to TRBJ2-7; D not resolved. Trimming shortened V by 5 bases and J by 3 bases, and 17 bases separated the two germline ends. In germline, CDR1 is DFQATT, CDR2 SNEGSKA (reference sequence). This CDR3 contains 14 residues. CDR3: CSALTPGAYYEQYF. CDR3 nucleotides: TGCAGTGCTCTTACGCCAGGCGCTTACTACGAGCAGTACTTC.

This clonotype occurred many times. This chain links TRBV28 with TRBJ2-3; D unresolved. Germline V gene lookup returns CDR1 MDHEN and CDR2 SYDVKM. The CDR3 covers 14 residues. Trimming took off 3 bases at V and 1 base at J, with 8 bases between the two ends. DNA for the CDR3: TGTGCCAGCAGTTTCGTTGCGGGCACAGATACGCAGTATTTT. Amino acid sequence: CASSFVAGTDTQYF.

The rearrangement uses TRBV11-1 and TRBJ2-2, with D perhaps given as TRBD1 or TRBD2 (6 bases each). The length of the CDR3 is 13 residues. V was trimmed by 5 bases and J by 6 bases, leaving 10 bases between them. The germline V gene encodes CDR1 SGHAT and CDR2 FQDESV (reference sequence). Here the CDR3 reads CASSLRGAGELFF. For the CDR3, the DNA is TGTGCCAGCAGCCTAAGGGGGGCCGGGGAGCTGTTTTTT.

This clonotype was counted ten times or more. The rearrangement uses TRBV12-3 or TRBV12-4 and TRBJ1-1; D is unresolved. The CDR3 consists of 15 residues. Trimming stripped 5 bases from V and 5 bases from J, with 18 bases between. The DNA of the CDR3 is TGTGCCAGCAGTCCCTCGGTTGGCGCCCCGACTGAAGCTTTCTTT. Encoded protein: CASSPSVGAPTEAFF.

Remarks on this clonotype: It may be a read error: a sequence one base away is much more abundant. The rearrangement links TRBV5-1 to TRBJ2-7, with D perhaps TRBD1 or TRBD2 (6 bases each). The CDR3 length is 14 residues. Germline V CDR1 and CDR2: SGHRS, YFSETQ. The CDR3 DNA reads TGCACCAGCAGCTTGGGGGGCTATTCCTACGAGCAGTACTTC. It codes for CTSSLGGYSYEQYF.

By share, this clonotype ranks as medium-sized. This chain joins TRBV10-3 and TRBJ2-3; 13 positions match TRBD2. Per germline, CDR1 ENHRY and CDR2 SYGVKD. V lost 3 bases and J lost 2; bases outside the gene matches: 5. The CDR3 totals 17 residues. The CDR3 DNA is TGTGCCATCAGTGAACGGGGACTAGCGGGGTTCACAGATACGCAGTATTTT. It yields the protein CAISERGLAGFTDTQYF.

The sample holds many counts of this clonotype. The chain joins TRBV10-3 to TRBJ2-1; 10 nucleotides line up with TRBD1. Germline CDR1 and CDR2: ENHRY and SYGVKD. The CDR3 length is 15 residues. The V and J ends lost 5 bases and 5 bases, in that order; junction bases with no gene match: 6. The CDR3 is CAISTGTGANNEQFF. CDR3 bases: TGTGCCATCAGTACCGGGACAGGGGCAAACAATGAGCAGTTCTTC.

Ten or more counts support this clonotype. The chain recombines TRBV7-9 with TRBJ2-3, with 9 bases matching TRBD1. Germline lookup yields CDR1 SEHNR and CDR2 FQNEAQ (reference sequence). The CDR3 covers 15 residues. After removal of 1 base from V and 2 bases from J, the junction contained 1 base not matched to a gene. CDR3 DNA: TGTGCCAGCAGCTTAGGGGACAGGGACACAGATACGCAGTATTTT. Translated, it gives CASSLGDRDTDTQYF.

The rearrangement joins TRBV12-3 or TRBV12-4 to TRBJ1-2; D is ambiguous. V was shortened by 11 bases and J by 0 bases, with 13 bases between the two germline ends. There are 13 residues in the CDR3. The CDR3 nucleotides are TGTGCCTCAAACCTGGGAGCTAACTATGGCTACACCTTC. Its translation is CASNLGANYGYTF.

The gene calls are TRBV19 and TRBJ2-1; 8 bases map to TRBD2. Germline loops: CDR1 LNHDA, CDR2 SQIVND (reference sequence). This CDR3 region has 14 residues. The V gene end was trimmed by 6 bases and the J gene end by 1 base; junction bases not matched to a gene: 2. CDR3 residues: CASRPGGSYNEQFF. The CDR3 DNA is TGTGCCAGTAGGCCGGGGGGGTCCTACAATGAGCAGTTCTTC. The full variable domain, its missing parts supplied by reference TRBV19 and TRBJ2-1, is DGGITQSPKYLFRKEGQNVTLSCEQNLNHDAMYWYRQDPGQGLRLIYYSQIVNDFQKGDIAEGYSVSREKKESFPLTVTSAQKNPTAFYLCASRPGGSYNEQFFGPGTRLTVL.

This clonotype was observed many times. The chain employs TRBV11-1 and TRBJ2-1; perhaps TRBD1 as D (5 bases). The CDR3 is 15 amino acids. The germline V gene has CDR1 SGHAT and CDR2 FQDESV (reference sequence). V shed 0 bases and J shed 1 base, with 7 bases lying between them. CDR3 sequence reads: CASSLAGQSYNEQFF. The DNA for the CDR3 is TGTGCCAGCAGCTTAGCCGGACAATCCTACAATGAGCAGTTCTTC.

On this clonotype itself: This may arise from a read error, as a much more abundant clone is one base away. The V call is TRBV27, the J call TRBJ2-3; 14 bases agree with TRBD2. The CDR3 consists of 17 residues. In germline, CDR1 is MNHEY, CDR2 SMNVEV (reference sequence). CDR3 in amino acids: CVNSPRGTSGGFDTQYF. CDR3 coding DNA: TGTGTCAACAGCCCGCGAGGGACTAGCGGGGGTTTTGATACGCAGTATTTT.

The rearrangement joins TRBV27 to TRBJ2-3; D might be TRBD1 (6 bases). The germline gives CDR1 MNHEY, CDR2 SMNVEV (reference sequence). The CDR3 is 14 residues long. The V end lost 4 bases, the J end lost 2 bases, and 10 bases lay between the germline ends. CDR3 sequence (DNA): TGTGCCAGCAGTTGGCAGGGGTTCACAGATACGCAGTATTTT. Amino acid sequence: CASSWQGFTDTQYF.

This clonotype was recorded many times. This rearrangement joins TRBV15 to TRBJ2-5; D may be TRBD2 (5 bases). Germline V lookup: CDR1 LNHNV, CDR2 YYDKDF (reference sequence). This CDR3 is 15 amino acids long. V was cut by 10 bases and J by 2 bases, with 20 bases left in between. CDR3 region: CAISRLTMKQETQYF. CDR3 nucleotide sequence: TGTGCCATTAGCCGACTAACGATGAAGCAAGAGACCCAGTACTTC.

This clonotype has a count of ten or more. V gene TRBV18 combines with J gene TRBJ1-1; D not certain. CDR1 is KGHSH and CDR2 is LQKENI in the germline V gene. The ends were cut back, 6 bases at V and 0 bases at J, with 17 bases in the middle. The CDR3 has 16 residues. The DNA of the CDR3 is TGTGCCAGCTCGCCGACATACAGTGCGATGAACACTGAAGCTTTCTTT. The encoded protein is CASSPTYSAMNTEAFF.

In DNA form, the CDR3 reads TGTGCCAGCAGCTTAGTTGGGGGACAGGGTTCCAACCCGGTGAACACTGAAGCTTTCTTT. Translated: CASSLVGGQGSNPVNTEAFF. The chain joins TRBV7-9 to TRBJ1-1; 9 bases are a match to TRBD1. The CDR3 is 20 residues long. Germline V gives CDR1 SEHNR, CDR2 FQNEAQ (reference sequence). V was pared by 1 base and J by 0 bases, with 15 bases of the junction left unmatched.

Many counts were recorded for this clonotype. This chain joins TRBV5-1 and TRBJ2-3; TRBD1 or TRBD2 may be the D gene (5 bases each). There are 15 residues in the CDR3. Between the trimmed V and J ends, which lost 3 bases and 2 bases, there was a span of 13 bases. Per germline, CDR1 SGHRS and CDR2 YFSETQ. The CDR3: CASSSLGGNTDTQYF. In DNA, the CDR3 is TGCGCCAGCAGCTCCCTTGGGGGAAACACAGATACGCAGTATTTT.

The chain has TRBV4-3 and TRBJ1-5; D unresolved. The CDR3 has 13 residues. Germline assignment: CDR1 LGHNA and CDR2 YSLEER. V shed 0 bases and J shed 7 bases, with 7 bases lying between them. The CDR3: CASSQDLLQPQHF. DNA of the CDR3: TGCGCCAGCAGCCAAGATCTATTACAGCCCCAGCATTTT.